One sample yielded the 17 T cell receptor beta chains listed below, sequenced in a study of vaccination effects on CD4 cells after COVID-19. Before sequencing, viral peptide pools were used by the ViraFEST assay to expand antigen-specific CD4+ T cells. Investigators separated out CD4+ T cells once around eleven days of culture had passed. Among the vaccine recipients, none had a prior SARS-CoV-2 infection, and nucleocapsid antibodies were negative. Libraries were prepared by immunoSEQ multiplex PCR; TCRdb keeps only in-frame clonotypes and omits some of them. The sample shows 65,000 to 90,000 clones, approximately 72% of them seen only once. These receptors are not linked to any known antigen. Material: CD4+ T cells from PBMCs cultured with HCoV-NL63 spike peptides, obtained before COVID-19 vaccination. The receptors were sampled from a human donor who received a COVID-19 vaccine.

The gene calls are TRBV9 and TRBJ1-5, with D maybe TRBD1 (5 bases). V was shortened by 0 bases and J by 5 bases, with 15 bases between the two germline ends. Germline lookup yields CDR1 SGDLS and CDR2 YYNGEE. CDR3 length: 16 residues. The CDR3 bases are TGTGCCAGCAGCGTAGGGGGGGGAACTTCTGATCAGCCCCAGCATTTT. Residues: CASSVGGGTSDQPQHF.

The CDR3 here is CASSGGTGILLYNSPLHF. The CDR3 coding sequence is TGTGCCAGCAGTGGAGGGACAGGGATCCTCCTCTATAATTCACCCCTCCACTTT. The chain carries TRBV6-1 and TRBJ1-6; 9 bases are shared with TRBD1. The CDR3 extends over 18 amino acids. Germline CDR1 reads MNHNS; CDR2 reads SASEGT. The V and J ends lost 4 bases and 3 bases, in that order; junction bases with no gene match: 10.

The CDR3 coding sequence is TGTGCCAGCAGTCCCCCGGGATCAGCCAAAAACATTCAGTACTTC. This translates into CASSPPGSAKNIQYF. The chain combines TRBV6-5 with TRBJ2-4, with D possibly TRBD2 on 5 matching bases. V lost 5 bases and J lost 0, with 11 bases in between. Germline lookup yields CDR1 MNHEY and CDR2 SVGAGI. The CDR3 has 15 amino acids.

The CDR3, as DNA: TGTGCCAGCAGTTACTTTGCTGAGGGAGAGACCCAGTACTTC. Protein: CASSYFAEGETQYF. The chain employs TRBV6-2 or TRBV6-3 and TRBJ2-5, with D perhaps matching TRBD2 (5 bases). CDR1 and CDR2 (germline): MNHEY, SVGEGT. The CDR3 runs to 14 residues. Deletions cut 1 base from V and 4 bases from J, with 10 bases between.

A single count supports this clone. This chain joins TRBV29-1 and TRBJ2-2; maybe TRBD2 (7 bases). Germline CDR1 SQVTM, CDR2 ANQGSEA. This CDR3 has 13 residues. Trimming left V 6 bases short and J 7 bases short, with 15 bases between. The CDR3 bases are TGCAGCGTCCGAGAGGGGGGGCACGGGGAGCTGTTTTTT. Translation: CSVREGGHGELFF.

This chain uses TRBV19 with TRBJ1-3, with a weak D call TRBD1 (6 bases). CDR3 length: 15 residues. Deletions cut 9 bases from V and 1 base from J, with 16 bases between. Germline V lookup: CDR1 LNHDA, CDR2 SQIVND (reference sequence). The CDR3 DNA reads TGTGCCAGCCGGGGGGGGGCTCTATCTGGAAACACCATATATTTT. Protein product: CASRGGALSGNTIYF.

V and J are TRBV5-1 and TRBJ1-3; D may be TRBD1 (5 bases). Looked up from germline, CDR1 is SGHRS and CDR2 is YFSETQ. Trimming pared 7 bases from V and 9 bases from J, leaving 11 bases between. The CDR3 has 11 amino acids. CDR3 sequence: CASEDGGTIYF. The CDR3 DNA follows: TGCGCCAGCGAGGATGGGGGCACCATATATTTT.

The V gene is TRBV18, the J gene TRBJ2-1, with TRBD1 matching over 9 bases. V lost 5 bases to trimming and J lost 0 bases; unmatched junction nucleotides: 2. This CDR3 spans 15 amino acids. The V gene's germline CDR1 is KGHSH and CDR2 LQKENI. CDR3 sequence: CASSEQGASYNEQFF. CDR3 sequence (DNA): TGTGCCAGCTCAGAACAGGGGGCCTCCTACAATGAGCAGTTCTTC.

The V gene is TRBV5-8, the J gene TRBJ1-4; 8 nucleotides align to TRBD1. Trimming removed 5 bases from V and 5 bases from J; junction bases left unmatched: 8. Germline CDR1 SGHTS, CDR2 YDEGEE. The CDR3 has 15 residues. The CDR3 sequence: CASSFRQGLNEKLFF. CDR3 DNA sequence: TGTGCCAGCAGTTTTAGACAGGGGCTAAATGAAAAACTGTTTTTT.

The chain carries TRBV18 and TRBJ1-1, with D uncertain. V lost 8 bases and J lost 0, with 19 bases in between. Germline V lookup: CDR1 KGHSH, CDR2 LQKENI. This CDR3 contains 16 residues. DNA of the CDR3: TGTGCCAGCGTACGGGCCCCTCCTTCAGTGAACACTGAAGCTTTCTTT. Its protein product is CASVRAPPSVNTEAFF.

The chain couples TRBV6-2 or TRBV6-3 to TRBJ1-5; 8 bases fit TRBD1. Germline V gene sequence: CDR1 MNHEY, CDR2 SVGEGT. Trimming removed 7 bases from V and 2 bases from J; junction bases left unmatched: 7. The CDR3 spans 15 residues. The CDR3 DNA is TGTGCCAGCAACCCAGGGGGCACGGGCAATCAGCCCCAGCATTTT. Translated, it gives CASNPGGTGNQPQHF.

This rearrangement joins TRBV30 to TRBJ1-2, with D unresolved. This CDR3 is built from 12 residues. Trimming shortened V by 2 bases and J by 8 bases, and 12 bases separated the two germline ends. The germline V gene encodes CDR1 GTSNPN and CDR2 SVGIG (reference sequence). CDR3 nucleotides: TGTGCCTGGAGTATGGCCTCTGGAGGCTACACCTTC. Translating gives CAWSMASGGYTF.

The rearrangement joins TRBV10-2 to TRBJ1-2, with D possibly TRBD1 on 6 matching bases. CDR1 and CDR2 from the germline V gene are WSHSY and SAAADI. Trimming pared 8 bases from V and 8 bases from J, leaving 21 bases between. The CDR3 runs to 14 residues. The CDR3 DNA is TGCGCCAGCGTTCCCTACAGGGCAGGGGAGGGCTACACCTTC. This sequence encodes CASVPYRAGEGYTF.

The CDR3 here is CASSQVGGPTDSPLHF. The CDR3 DNA sequence: TGCGCCAGCAGCCAAGTCGGGGGGCCGACGGATTCACCCCTCCACTTT. The chain combines TRBV4-1 with TRBJ1-6; D may be TRBD1 (6 bases). This CDR3 region has 16 residues. Per the germline V gene, CDR1 is MGHRA and CDR2 is YSYEKL. V was trimmed by 1 base and J by 8 bases, leaving 15 bases between them.

The chain carries TRBV24-1 and TRBJ2-1; D is undetermined. This CDR3 is built from 15 residues. Per germline, CDR1 KGHDR and CDR2 SFDVKD. Trimming removed 5 bases from V and 8 bases from J, with 18 bases in between. The CDR3 loop is CATSGTGSKVDEQFF. The CDR3 nucleotides read TGTGCCACCAGTGGAACCGGCAGCAAGGTCGATGAGCAGTTCTTC.

The chain joins TRBV12-5 to TRBJ1-3; D is ambiguous. Trimming removed 3 bases at V and 2 bases at J, with 8 bases between. The CDR3 spans 14 residues. CDR1 and CDR2 from the germline V gene are LGHNT and FRNRAP. For the CDR3, the DNA is TGTGCTAGTGGTTTCTTCGGTACTGGAAACACCATATATTTT. Its protein product is CASGFFGTGNTIYF.

This clone appeared a few times. V gene TRBV11-3 combines with J gene TRBJ1-3; TRBD1 matches 11 bases. Unmatched junction bases numbered 12, after V lost 5 bases and J lost 3 bases. The CDR3 is 18 amino acids. Germline CDR1 SGHNT, CDR2 YENEEA. The CDR3, as DNA: TGTGCCAGCAGCCCTATACCGGGACAGGGGGACTATGGAAACACCATATATTTT. Amino acid sequence: CASSPIPGQGDYGNTIYF.